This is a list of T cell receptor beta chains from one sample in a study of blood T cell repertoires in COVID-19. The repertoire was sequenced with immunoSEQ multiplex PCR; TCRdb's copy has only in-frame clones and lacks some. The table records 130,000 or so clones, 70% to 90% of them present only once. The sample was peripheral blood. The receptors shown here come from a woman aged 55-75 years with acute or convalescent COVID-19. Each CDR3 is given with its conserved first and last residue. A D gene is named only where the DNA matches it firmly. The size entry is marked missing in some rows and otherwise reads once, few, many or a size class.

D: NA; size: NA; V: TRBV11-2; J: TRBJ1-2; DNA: TGTGCCAGCAGCTTAAGGCTGGGCGTCGGCTACACCTTC; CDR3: CASSLRLGVGYTF
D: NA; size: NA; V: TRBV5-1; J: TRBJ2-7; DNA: TGCGCCAGCAGCCTGACAGAGACTGTCTCCTACGAGCAGTACTTC; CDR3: CASSLTETVSYEQYF
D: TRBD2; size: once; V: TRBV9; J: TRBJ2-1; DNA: TGTGCCAGCAGCCTACTTCTAGCGGCGGCCTACAATGAGCAGTTCTTC; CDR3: CASSLLLAAAYNEQFF
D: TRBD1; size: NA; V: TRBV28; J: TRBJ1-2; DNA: TGTGCCAGCAGTACTCCCGGGACAGGGGTGCGCTATGGCTACACCTTC; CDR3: CASSTPGTGVRYGYTF
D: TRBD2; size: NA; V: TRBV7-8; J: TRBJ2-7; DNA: TGTGCCAGCAGCTCCTTCGCGAGCGGGGGGGCCCGGGAGCAGTACTTC; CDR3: CASSSFASGGAREQYF
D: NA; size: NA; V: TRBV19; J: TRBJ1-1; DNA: TGTGCCAGTACTACTATGAACACTGAAGCTTTCTTT; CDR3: CASTTMNTEAFF
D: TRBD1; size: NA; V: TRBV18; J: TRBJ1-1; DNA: TGTGCCAGCTCACCCACAGGGGCGACGGCCACTGAAGCTTTCTTT; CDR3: CASSPTGATATEAFF
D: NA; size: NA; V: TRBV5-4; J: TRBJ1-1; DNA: TGTGCCAGCAGCTTGGGTCTAGCGAACACTGAAGCTTTCTTT; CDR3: CASSLGLANTEAFF
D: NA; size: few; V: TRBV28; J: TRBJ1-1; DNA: TGTGCCAGCAGTTTATCCCGGGTGGCTTTCTTT; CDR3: CASSLSRVAFF
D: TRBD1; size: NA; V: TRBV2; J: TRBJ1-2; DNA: TGTGCCAGCCAGGGGGAGATGAATGGCTACACCTTC; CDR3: CASQGEMNGYTF
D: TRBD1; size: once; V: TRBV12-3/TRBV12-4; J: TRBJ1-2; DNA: TGTGCCAGCAGTCACCGACAGGGCGGCTACACCTTC; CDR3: CASSHRQGGYTF
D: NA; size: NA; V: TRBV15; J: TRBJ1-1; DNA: TGTGCCACCAGCAGGGGATTCAGGGGACTAAACACTGAAGCTTTCTTT; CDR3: CATSRGFRGLNTEAFF
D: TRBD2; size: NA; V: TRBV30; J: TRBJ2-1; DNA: TGTGCCTGGACCCAACTAGCGGGGGAGATGATCCGGGACAATGAGCAGTTCTTC; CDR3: CAWTQLAGEMIRDNEQFF
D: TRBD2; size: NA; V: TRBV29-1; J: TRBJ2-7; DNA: TGCAGCGTTCAGCGGGGGCCCCTCACTTCTCGGGAGCAGTACTTC; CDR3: CSVQRGPLTSREQYF
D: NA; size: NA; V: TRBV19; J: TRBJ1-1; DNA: TGTGCTACCGCGGGGGGCCCTAACACTGAAGCTTTCTTT; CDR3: CATAGGPNTEAFF
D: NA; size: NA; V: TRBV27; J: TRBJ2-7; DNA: TGTGCCAGCAGTTTATACGGTAACGAGCAGTACTTC; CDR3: CASSLYGNEQYF
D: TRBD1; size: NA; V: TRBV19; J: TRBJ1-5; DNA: TGTGCCAGTAAGGGGGACAGGGGTTCCCCCCTTTTCAATCAGCCCCAGCATTTT; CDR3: CASKGDRGSPLFNQPQHF
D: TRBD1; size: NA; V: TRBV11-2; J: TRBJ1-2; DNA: TGTGCCAGCAGCTTAGATCCTAGAGCGGACAGGTGGTCTGGGGGCTACACCTTC; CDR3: CASSLDPRADRWSGGYTF
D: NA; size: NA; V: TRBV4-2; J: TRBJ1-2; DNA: TGTGCCAGCAGCCAAGAGGCCTATGGCTACACCTTC; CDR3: CASSQEAYGYTF
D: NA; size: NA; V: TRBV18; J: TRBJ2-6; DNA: TGTGCCAGCTCACCGAACGGTGGCTCTGGGGCCAACGTCCTGACTTTC; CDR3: CASSPNGGSGANVLTF